A single sample gave rise to the 14 T cell receptor beta chains below, sequenced in a study of shared clonotypes between healthy human individuals. Naive CD8 cells comprised CD45RO-negative, CCR7-positively selected cells, excluding terminally differentiated effector memory CD45RA+ cells. Repertoires were generated with immunoSEQ multiplex PCR, while TCRdb's copy carries only in-frame clones and drops some. The sample carries about 2.2 million clones, just under 95% recorded once. What was sequenced was naive CD8+ T cells from PBMCs. The receptors shown here come from a man between 18 and 35 years old in good health. Some clones in this sample may be carry-over from other donors' samples.

Written as DNA, the CDR3 is TGTGCCAGCAGCTTAGCCGCAGGGAGATACGAGCAGTACTTC. Translating it yields CASSLAAGRYEQYF. The rearrangement uses TRBV11-2 and TRBJ2-7; D may correspond to TRBD1 or TRBD2 (5 bases each). CDR3 size: 14 residues. Germline lookup yields CDR1 SGHAT and CDR2 FQNNGV. V lost 1 base to trimming and J lost 4 bases, with 11 bases between them.

This clone was recorded only once. This sample also contains other DNA sequences that code for the same CDR3. This chain connects TRBV28 to TRBJ2-6; no clear D. CDR1 is MDHEN and CDR2 is SYDVKM in the germline V gene. The CDR3 has 13 amino acids. The V gene lost 7 bases and the J gene lost 1 base, with 5 bases spanning the gap. This chain's CDR3 is CASTPSGANVLTF. The DNA of the CDR3 is TGTGCCAGCACCCCATCTGGGGCCAACGTCCTGACTTTC.

The chain recombines TRBV5-1 with TRBJ1-1; maybe TRBD1 (6 bases). The CDR3 has 14 residues. CDR1 is SGHRS, CDR2 YFSETQ, per germline. The V and J ends lost 4 bases and 1 base respectively, with 11 bases between them. The CDR3 DNA reads as TGCGCCAGCAGCGTCCAGGGGCCGAACACTGAAGCTTTCTTT. Translated, it gives CASSVQGPNTEAFF.

CDR3 DNA: TGCAGCGTTGGGCCGGGACTAGCGGGAGCTGAGACCTACGAGCAGTACTTC. It is translated as CSVGPGLAGAETYEQYF. This sequence joins TRBV29-1 and TRBJ2-7, with 14 nucleotides matching TRBD2. CDR3 size: 17 residues. The junction had 10 bases not matched to a gene; V was cut back by 4 bases and J by 2 bases. The germline CDR1 and CDR2 sequences are SQVTM and ANQGSEA.

This chain connects TRBV19 to TRBJ2-1, with 7 bases fitting TRBD1. The CDR3 sequence is 13 residues long. V was pared by 5 bases and J by 6 bases, with 4 bases of the junction left unmatched. Germline V CDR1 and CDR2: LNHDA, SQIVND (reference sequence). CDR3 sequence: CASSADRANEQFF. As DNA, the CDR3 is TGTGCCAGTAGTGCCGACAGGGCCAATGAGCAGTTCTTC.

The rearrangement links TRBV27 to TRBJ1-2, with TRBD1 matching 9 bases. V gave up 7 bases and J gave up 5 bases; unmatched junction bases: 8. In germline, CDR1 is MNHEY, CDR2 SMNVEV (reference sequence). The CDR3 has 14 residues. For the CDR3, the DNA is TGTGCCAGCAAGGACAGGGGCAAGGATTATGGCTACACCTTC. Its translation: CASKDRGKDYGYTF.

This clone was detected only once. V is TRBV6-6 and J is TRBJ2-1, with TRBD1 matching over 11 bases. Germline CDR1 is MNHNY and CDR2 is SVGAGI (reference sequence). With 6 bases clipped from V and 1 base from J, the junction kept 2 bases outside the gene matches. The CDR3 is 15 amino acids. In DNA, the CDR3 is TGTGCCAGCAGGCGGGACAGGGGGTCCTACAATGAGCAGTTCTTC. Translated, it gives CASRRDRGSYNEQFF.

The sample holds one count of this clone. The chain joins TRBV27 to TRBJ2-2; 9 bases fit TRBD2. This CDR3 is built from 16 residues. CDR1 MNHEY and CDR2 SMNVEV come from the germline V gene (reference sequence). V was clipped by 5 bases and J by 7 bases; unmatched bases: 11. The CDR3 sequence is CASSPRGSGRNGELFF. The DNA for the CDR3 is TGTGCCAGCAGTCCCCGGGGTAGCGGGAGAAACGGGGAGCTGTTTTTT.

The chain recombines TRBV6-5 with TRBJ2-5, with D tentatively TRBD1 (6 bases). The germline gives CDR1 MNHEY, CDR2 SVGAGI. This CDR3 has 16 residues. Trimming removed 0 bases from V and 5 bases from J, with 16 bases in between. The CDR3 here is CASSYSGAVSAETQYF. Here the CDR3 DNA reads TGTGCCAGCAGTTACTCGGGGGCAGTTTCTGCTGAGACCCAGTACTTC.

The gene calls are TRBV6-1 and TRBJ2-7, with D maybe TRBD2 (7 bases). V gave up 6 bases and J gave up 2 bases, with 11 bases separating them. The CDR3 spans 13 residues. Germline V gene lookup returns CDR1 MNHNS and CDR2 SASEGT. The CDR3 coding sequence is TGTGCCAGCAGCGGGGGGCTTCCCTACGAGCAGTACTTC. As protein: CASSGGLPYEQYF.

The chain joins TRBV29-1 to TRBJ2-1; perhaps TRBD1 as D (6 bases). The germline CDR1 and CDR2 sequences are SQVTM and ANQGSEA. The V end was cut by 5 bases, the J end by 3 bases, with 11 bases between. This CDR3 is built from 13 residues. The CDR3 spells CSVSGVNYNEQFF. CDR3 bases: TGCAGCGTTTCAGGGGTTAACTACAATGAGCAGTTCTTC.

The chain is built from TRBV5-8 and TRBJ2-3; the D gene is possibly TRBD1 (6 bases). Trimming took off 3 bases at V and 0 bases at J, with 14 bases between the two ends. The CDR3 is 16 residues long. Germline assignment: CDR1 SGHTS and CDR2 YDEGEE. The DNA for the CDR3 is TGTGCCAGCAGCTCCACCCAGGGGCCTAGCACAGATACGCAGTATTTT. This sequence encodes CASSSTQGPSTDTQYF.

In the case of this clone: One end of the junction does not line up with germline, which may come from a read error. The rearrangement joins TRBV9 to TRBJ2-7; TRBD2 agrees at 9 bases. The germline V gene has CDR1 SGDLS and CDR2 YYNGEE. The CDR3 is 15 amino acids. The chain's CDR3 is CASSVGSGRTYEQYF. CDR3 sequence (DNA): TGTGCCAGCAGCGTAGGCAGCGGGAGGACCTACGAGCAATACTTC.

V is TRBV27 and J is TRBJ1-2; 10 nucleotides line up with TRBD1. Germline CDR1 MNHEY, CDR2 SMNVEV (reference sequence). The CDR3 has 14 residues. V lost 9 bases to trimming and J lost 1 base; unmatched junction nucleotides: 5. CDR3 nucleotides: TGTGCCAGAGACAGGGGGCAATTTAACTATGGCTACACCTTC. As protein: CARDRGQFNYGYTF.